This TCR beta chain was retrieved from a study of vaccination effects on CD4 cells after COVID-19. Germline V gives CDR1 LGHDT, CDR2 YNNKEL (reference sequence). The CDR3 consists of 14 residues. The V end lost 0 bases, the J end lost 8 bases, and 13 bases lay between the germline ends. Of note for this clone: The antigen remains undetermined.

TCRdb's table, derived via immunoSEQ multiplex PCR, lists solely in-frame clones and lacks some. The sample consists of some 35,000 clones, approximately 80% of them appearing once. Sequencing followed a ViraFEST assay step that expanded antigen-specific CD4+ T cells with viral peptide pools. Culturing for approximately 10 days preceded CD4+ T cell isolation. As their vaccination, participants received two doses of either BNT162b2 or mRNA-1273. The sequence was obtained from a human donor who received a COVID-19 vaccine. Some clones in this sample may be carry-over from other donors' samples. The material was CD4+ T cells from PBMCs cultured with HCoV-NL63 spike peptides, obtained after COVID-19 vaccination. V gene TRBV3-1 (or the pseudogene TRBV3-2) combines with J gene TRBJ1-2, with D possibly TRBD1 on 6 matching bases. As DNA, the CDR3 is TGTGCCAGCAGCCAAGATGAGGGGGGCTGGGGCTACACCTTC. This sequence encodes CASSQDEGGWGYTF.